This T cell receptor beta chain was sequenced during a study of blood T cell repertoires in COVID-19. Measured with immunoSEQ multiplex PCR; TCRdb has only the in-frame clones, and not every one. This table has some 200,000 clones, approximately 86% appearing once. Looked up from germline, CDR1 is ENHRY and CDR2 is SYGVKD. This CDR3 region has 15 residues. J gave up 2 bases and V 4 bases, and 4 bases lay outside the gene matches. The rearrangement links TRBV10-3 to TRBJ1-5; TRBD1 aligns across 8 bases. This TCR was recovered from a woman at least 80 years old in a cohort sampled during active or convalescent COVID-19. The sequenced sample consisted of peripheral blood. The CDR3 DNA reads as TGTGCCATCAGTGCCCAGGGGGCGGGCAATCAGCCCCAGCATTTT. The encoded protein is CAISAQGAGNQPQHF.